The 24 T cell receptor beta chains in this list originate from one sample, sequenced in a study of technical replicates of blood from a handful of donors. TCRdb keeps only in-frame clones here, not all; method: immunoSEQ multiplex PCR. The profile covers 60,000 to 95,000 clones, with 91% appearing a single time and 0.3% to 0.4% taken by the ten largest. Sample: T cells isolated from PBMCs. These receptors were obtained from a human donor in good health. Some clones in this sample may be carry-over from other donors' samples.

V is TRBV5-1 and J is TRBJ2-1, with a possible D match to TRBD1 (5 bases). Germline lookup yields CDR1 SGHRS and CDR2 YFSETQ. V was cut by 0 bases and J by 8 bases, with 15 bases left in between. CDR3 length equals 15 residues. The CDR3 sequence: CASSLEILGADEQFF. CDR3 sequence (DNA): TGCGCCAGCAGCTTGGAAATTCTAGGGGCGGATGAGCAGTTCTTC. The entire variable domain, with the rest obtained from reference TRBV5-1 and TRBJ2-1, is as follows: KAGVTQTPRYLIKTRGQQVTLSCSPISGHRSVSWYQQTPGQGLQFLFEYFSETQRNKGNFPGRFSGRQFSNSRSEMNVSTLELGDSALYLCASSLEILGADEQFFGPGTRLTVL.

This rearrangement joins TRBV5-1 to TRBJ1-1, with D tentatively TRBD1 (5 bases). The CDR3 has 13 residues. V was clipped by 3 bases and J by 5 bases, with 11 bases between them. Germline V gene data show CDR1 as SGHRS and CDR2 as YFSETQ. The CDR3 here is CASSSYGGTEAFF. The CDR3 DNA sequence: TGCGCCAGCAGCTCTTACGGGGGGACTGAAGCTTTCTTT.

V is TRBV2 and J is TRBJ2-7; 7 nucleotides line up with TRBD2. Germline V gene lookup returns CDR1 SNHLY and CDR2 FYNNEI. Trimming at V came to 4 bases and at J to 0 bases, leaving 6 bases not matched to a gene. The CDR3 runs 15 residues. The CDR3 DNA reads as TGTGCCAGCAGTGTGGGGGGGTACAGCTCCTACGAGCAGTACTTC. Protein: CASSVGGYSSYEQYF. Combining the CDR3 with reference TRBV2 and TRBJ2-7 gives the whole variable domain EPEVTQTPSHQVTQMGQEVILRCVPISNHLYFYWYRQILGQKVEFLVSFYNNEISEKSEIFDDQFSVERPDGSNFTLKIRSTKLEDSAMYFCASSVGGYSSYEQYFGPGTRLTVT.

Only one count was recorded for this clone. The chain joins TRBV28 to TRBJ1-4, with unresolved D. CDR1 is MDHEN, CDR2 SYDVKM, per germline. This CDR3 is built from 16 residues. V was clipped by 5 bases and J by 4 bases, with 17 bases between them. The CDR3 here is CASSLASRGVNEKLFF. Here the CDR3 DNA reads TGTGCCAGCAGTCTTGCCAGTCGTGGAGTTAATGAAAAACTGTTTTTT.

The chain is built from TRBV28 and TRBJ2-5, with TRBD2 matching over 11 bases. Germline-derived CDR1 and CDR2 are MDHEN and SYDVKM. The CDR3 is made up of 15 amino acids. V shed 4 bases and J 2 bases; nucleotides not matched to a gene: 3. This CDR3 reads CASSWTSGLQETQYF. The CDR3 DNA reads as TGTGCCAGCAGTTGGACTAGCGGGTTACAAGAGACCCAGTACTTC.

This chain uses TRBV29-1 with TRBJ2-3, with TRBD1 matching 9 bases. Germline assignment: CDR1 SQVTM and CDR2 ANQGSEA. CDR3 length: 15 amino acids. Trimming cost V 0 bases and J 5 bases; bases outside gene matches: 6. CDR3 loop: CSVEDLGTGRDTQYF. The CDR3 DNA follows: TGCAGCGTTGAAGACCTCGGGACAGGGAGAGATACGCAGTATTTT.

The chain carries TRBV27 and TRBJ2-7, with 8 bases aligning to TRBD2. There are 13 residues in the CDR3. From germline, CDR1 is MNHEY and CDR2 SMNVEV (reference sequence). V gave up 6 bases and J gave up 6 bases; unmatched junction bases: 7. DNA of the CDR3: TGTGCCAGCAGCCTCGGGGGGGGGAGCGAGCAGTACTTC. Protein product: CASSLGGGSEQYF.

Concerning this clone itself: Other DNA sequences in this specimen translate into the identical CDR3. Here the CDR3 reads CASSLELAGGEQYF. The CDR3 DNA reads as TGTGCCAGCAGCTTAGAACTAGCGGGAGGCGAGCAGTACTTC. V usage is TRBV7-9 and J usage is TRBJ2-7; 12 nucleotides agree with TRBD2. V trimming: 1 base; J trimming: 6 bases; junction bases outside the gene matches: 1. CDR1 SEHNR and CDR2 FQNEAQ come from the germline V gene (reference sequence). CDR3 length equals 14 residues.

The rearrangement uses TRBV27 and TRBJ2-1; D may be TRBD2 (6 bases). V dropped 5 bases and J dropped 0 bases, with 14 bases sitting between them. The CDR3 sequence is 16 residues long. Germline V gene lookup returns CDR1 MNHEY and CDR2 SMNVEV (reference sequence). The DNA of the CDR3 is TGTGCCAGCAGTCTTAAGGGACTCAGCTCCTACAATGAGCAGTTCTTC. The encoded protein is CASSLKGLSSYNEQFF.

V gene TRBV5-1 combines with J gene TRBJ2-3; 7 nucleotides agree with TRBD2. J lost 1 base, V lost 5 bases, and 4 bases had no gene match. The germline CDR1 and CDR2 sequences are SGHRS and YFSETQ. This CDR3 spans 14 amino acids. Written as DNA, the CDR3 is TGCGCCAGCAGGCTGGGAGGGGGCACAGATACGCAGTATTTT. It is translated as CASRLGGGTDTQYF.

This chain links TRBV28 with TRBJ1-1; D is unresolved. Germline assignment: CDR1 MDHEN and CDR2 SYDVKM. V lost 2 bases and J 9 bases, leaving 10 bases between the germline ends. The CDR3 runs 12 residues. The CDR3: CASSLMATKAFF. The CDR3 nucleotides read TGTGCCAGCAGTTTAATGGCCACGAAAGCTTTCTTT.

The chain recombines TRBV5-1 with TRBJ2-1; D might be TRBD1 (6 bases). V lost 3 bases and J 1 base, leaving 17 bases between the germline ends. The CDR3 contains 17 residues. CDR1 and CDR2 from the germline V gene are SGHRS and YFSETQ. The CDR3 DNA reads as TGCGCCAGCAGCTCCAATAAGGGGGAACAGTCCTACAATGAGCAGTTCTTC. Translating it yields CASSSNKGEQSYNEQFF.

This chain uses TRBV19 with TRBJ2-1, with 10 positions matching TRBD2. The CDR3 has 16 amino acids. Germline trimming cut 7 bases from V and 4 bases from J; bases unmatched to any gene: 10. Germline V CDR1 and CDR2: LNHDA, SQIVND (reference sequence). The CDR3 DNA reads TGTGCCAGTAACAAACGAGCGGGAGGGCCTTACAATGAGCAGTTCTTC. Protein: CASNKRAGGPYNEQFF.

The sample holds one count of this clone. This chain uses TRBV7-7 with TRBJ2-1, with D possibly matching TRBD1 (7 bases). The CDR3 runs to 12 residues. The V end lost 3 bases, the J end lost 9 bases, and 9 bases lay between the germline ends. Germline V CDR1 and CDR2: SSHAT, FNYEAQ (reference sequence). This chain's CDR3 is CASSFQGGEQFF. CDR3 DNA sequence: TGTGCCAGCAGCTTTCAGGGGGGTGAGCAGTTCTTC.

This CDR3 is CASTGRGVVNEQFF. Here the CDR3 DNA reads TGTGCCAGCACTGGGCGGGGGGTTGTAAATGAGCAGTTCTTC. The chain joins TRBV6-1 to TRBJ2-1, with 8 nucleotides matching TRBD2. Trimming removed 7 bases from V and 7 bases from J; junction bases left unmatched: 9. Per germline, CDR1 MNHNS and CDR2 SASEGT. This CDR3 region has 14 residues.

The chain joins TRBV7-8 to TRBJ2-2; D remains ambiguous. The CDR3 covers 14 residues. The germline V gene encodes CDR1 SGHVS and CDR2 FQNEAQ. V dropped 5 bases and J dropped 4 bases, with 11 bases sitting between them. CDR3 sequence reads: CASSLKTITGELFF. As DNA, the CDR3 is TGTGCCAGCAGCCTAAAAACCATCACCGGGGAGCTGTTTTTT.

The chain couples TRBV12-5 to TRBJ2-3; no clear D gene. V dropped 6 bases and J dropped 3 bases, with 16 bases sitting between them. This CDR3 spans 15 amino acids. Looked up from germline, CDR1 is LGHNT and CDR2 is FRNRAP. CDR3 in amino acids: CASGIHVPETDTQYF. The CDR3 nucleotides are TGTGCTAGTGGGATACACGTACCGGAGACAGATACGCAGTATTTT.

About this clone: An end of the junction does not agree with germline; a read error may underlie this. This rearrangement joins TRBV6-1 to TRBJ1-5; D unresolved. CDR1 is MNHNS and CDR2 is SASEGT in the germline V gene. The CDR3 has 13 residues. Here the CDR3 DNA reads TGTGCCAGCATTGAACAGCGGGATCAGCCCCAGCATTTT. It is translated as CASIEQRDQPQHF.

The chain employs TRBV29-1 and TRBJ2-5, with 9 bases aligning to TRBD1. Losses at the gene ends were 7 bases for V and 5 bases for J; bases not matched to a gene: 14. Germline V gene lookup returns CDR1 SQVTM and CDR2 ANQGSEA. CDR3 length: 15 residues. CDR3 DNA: TGCAGCGGTAAAAGGTGGGACAGGGAGGGCGAGACCCAGTACTTC. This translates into CSGKRWDREGETQYF.

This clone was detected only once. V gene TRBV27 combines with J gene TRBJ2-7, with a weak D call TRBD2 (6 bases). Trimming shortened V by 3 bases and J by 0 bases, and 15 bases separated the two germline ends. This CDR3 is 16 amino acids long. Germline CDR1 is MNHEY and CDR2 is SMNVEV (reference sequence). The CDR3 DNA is TGTGCCAGCAGTTTTACACGGGACGGGAGCTCCTACGAGCAGTACTTC. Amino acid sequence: CASSFTRDGSSYEQYF.

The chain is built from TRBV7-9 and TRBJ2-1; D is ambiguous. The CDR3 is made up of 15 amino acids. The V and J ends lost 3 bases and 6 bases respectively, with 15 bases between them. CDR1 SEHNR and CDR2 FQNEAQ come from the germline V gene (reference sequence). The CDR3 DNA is TGTGCCAGCAGCTTTCTAGTGAGTAAGTTCAATGAGCAGTTCTTC. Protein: CASSFLVSKFNEQFF.

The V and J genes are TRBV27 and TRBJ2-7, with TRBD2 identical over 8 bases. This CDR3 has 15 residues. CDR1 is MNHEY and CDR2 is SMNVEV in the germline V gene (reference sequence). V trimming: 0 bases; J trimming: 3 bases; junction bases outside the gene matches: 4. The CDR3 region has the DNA TGTGCCAGCAGTTTATCCACCGGGACTAGCTACGAGCAGTACTTC. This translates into CASSLSTGTSYEQYF.

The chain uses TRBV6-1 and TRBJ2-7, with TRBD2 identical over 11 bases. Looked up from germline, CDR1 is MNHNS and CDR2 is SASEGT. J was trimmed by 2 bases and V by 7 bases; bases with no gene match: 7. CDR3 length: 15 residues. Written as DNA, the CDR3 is TGTGCCAGCACTAAAAGTAGCGGGGGGGCCTACGAGCAGTACTTC. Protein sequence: CASTKSSGGAYEQYF.

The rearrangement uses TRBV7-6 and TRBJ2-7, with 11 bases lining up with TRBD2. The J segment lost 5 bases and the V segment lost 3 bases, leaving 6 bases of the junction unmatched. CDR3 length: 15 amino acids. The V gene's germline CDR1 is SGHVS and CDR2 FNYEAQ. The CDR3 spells CASSLELAGGDEQYF. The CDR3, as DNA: TGTGCCAGCAGCTTGGAGCTAGCGGGAGGCGACGAGCAGTACTTC.